This T cell receptor beta chain came from a study of T cell repertoires in cytomegalovirus infection. Study-level results: Frequencies of public TCR beta families were cumulated, and this identified carriers of CMV plus the relevant HLA.

Using its own MiXCR run on the reads, TCRdb lists one record per CDR3 protein. The sample lists 830,000 or so distinct CDR3 sequences, around a third seen once, with 9.5% to 15% in the top ten. This clonotype is a singleton in its sample. Antigen: not known. This CDR3 region has 14 residues. Germline trimming cut 8 bases from V and 5 bases from J; bases unmatched to any gene: 7. CDR1 and CDR2 from the germline V gene are MNHEY and SVGAGI. Sequenced here: cultured CD8+ T cells from PBMCs, sampled from culture after CMV antigen stimulation. This clonotype originated in a human donor in good health (CMV status not recorded). Some clones in this sample may be carry-over from other donors' samples. The chain has TRBV6-5 and TRBJ2-2; 8 bases agree with TRBD1. Here the CDR3 DNA reads TGTGCCAGCGCGGGCAGGGGGCTTACCGGGGAGCTGTTTTTT. Amino acids: CASAGRGLTGELFF.